One TCR beta chain is described in this entry. What it recognizes is unknown. The healthy adult donors were HIV-negative and reported no recent acute infections or vaccinations. These data come from a study of shared clonotypes between healthy human individuals. Findings and limits, study-wide: Among non-shared clonotypes, generation probabilities were lower than among those shared by all four donors.

Profiling relied on immunoSEQ multiplex PCR, and the TCRdb table lists in-frame clones only, not all of them. The sample has 2.3 million or so clones; 80% to 95% are singletons. The V gene lost 4 bases and the J gene lost 1 base, with 10 bases spanning the gap. The CDR3 sequence is 14 residues long. Per germline, CDR1 SGHVS and CDR2 FQNEAQ. Source material: naive CD4+ T cells from PBMCs. The subset here: CD45RA+ positively selected. The genes are TRBV7-8 and TRBJ1-2; D is undetermined. This TCR was recovered from a man aged 18 to 29 in good health. Some clones in this sample may be carry-over from other donors' samples. CDR3 amino acids: CASSSTVGNYGYTF. CDR3 bases: TGTGCCAGCAGCTCTACGGTCGGTAACTATGGCTACACCTTC.